Included here is one T cell receptor beta chain sequence, with context. TCRdb's copy holds only in-frame clones and misses some; the assay was immunoSEQ multiplex PCR. Of more than 75,000 clones listed, 90% are singletons. This entry belongs to a study of PD-L1 blockade in urothelial cancer. Study-level background: Patients started atezolizumab around 2014, 1,200 mg intravenously every 3 weeks. Blood analysis was done at 3 weeks (second dose) and 6 weeks after treatment began.

CDR3 size: 19 residues. Germline V gives CDR1 GTSNPN, CDR2 SVGIG (reference sequence). Trimming removed 0 bases at V and 0 bases at J, with 22 bases between. The TCR comes from a man in his sixties with urothelial cancer. The chain couples TRBV30 to TRBJ2-3, with D possibly matching TRBD2 (5 bases). The material sequenced was PBMCs, taken around atezolizumab (anti-PD-L1) treatment. This CDR3 is CAWSVLTIGYYSSTDTQYF. CDR3 DNA sequence: TGTGCCTGGAGTGTACTGACTATTGGTTACTATTCTAGCACAGATACGCAGTATTTT.